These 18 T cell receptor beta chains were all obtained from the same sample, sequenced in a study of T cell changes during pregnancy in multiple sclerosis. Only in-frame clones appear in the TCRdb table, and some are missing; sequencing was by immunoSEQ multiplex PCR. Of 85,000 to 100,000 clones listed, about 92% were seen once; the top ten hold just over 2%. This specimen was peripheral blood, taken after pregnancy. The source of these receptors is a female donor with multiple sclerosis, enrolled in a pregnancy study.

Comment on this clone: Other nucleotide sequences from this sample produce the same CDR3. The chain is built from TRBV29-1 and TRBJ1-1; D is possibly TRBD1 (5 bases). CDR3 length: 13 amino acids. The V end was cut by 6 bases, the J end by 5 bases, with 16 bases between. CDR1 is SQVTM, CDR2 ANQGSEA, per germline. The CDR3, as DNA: TGCAGCGTCGAGACGGGGGGAGGAACTGAAGCTTTCTTT. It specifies CSVETGGGTEAFF.

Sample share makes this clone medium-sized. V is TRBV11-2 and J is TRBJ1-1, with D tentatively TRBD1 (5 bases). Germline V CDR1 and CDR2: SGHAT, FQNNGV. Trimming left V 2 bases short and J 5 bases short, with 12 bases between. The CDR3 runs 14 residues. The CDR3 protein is CASSLLGLETEAFF. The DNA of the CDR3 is TGTGCCAGCAGCTTATTGGGGCTGGAGACTGAAGCTTTCTTT.

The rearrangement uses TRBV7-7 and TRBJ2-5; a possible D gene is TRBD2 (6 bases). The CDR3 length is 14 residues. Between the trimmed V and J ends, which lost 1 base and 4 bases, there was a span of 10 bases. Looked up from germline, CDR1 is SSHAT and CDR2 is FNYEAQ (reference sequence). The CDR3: CASSLESGGETQYF. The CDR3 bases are TGTGCCAGCAGCTTAGAATCCGGGGGAGAGACCCAGTACTTC.

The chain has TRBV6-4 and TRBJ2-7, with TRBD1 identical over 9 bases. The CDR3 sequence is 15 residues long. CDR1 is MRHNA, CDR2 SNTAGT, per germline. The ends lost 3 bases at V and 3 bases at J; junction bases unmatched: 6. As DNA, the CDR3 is TGTGCCAGCAGTGAGGAACCGGGACAGGGCTACGAGCAGTACTTC. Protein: CASSEEPGQGYEQYF.

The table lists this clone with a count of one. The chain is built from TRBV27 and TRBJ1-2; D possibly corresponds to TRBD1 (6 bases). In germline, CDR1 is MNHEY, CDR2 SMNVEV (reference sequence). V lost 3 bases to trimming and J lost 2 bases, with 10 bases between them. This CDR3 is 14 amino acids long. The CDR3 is CASSFNRDNYGYTF. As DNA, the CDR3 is TGTGCCAGCAGTTTTAACAGGGACAACTATGGCTACACCTTC.

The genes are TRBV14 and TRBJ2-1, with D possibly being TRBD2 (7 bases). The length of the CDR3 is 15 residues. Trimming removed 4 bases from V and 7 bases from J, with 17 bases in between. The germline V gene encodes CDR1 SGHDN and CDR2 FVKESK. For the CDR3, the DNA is TGTGCCAGCAGCCGAGAGGGGGGGGGCTTTAATGAGCAGTTCTTC. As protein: CASSREGGGFNEQFF.

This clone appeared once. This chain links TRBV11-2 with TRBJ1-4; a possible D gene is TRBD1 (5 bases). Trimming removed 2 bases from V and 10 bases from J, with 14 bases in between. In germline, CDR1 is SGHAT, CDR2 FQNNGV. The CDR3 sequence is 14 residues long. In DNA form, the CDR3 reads TGTGCCAGCAGCTTACACCAGGGTCCGGGAAAACTGTTTTTT. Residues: CASSLHQGPGKLFF.

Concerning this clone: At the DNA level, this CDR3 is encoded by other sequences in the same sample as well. CDR3 DNA: TGTGCCAGTAGTATCGCAGGCACAGATACGCAGTATTTT. Encoded protein: CASSIAGTDTQYF. V usage is TRBV19 and J usage is TRBJ2-3, with D unclear. Trimming removed 3 bases from V and 1 base from J, with 5 bases in between. The CDR3 is 13 residues long. The V gene's germline CDR1 is LNHDA and CDR2 SQIVND (reference sequence).

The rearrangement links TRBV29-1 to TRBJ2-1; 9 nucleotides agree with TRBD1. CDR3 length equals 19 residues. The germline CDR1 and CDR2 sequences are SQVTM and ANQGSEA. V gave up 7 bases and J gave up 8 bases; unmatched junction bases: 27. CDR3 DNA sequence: TGCAGCGCGACTCTTTTTGGGACAGGGCCTTCCGGGACTAAGGATGAGCAGTTCTTC. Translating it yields CSATLFGTGPSGTKDEQFF.

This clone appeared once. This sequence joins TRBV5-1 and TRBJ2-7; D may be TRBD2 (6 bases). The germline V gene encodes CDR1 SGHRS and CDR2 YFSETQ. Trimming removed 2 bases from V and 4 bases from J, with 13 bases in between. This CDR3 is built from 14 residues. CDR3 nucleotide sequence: TGCGCCAGCAGCTTTCCAGGAGGGGTATACGAGCAGTACTTC. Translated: CASSFPGGVYEQYF.

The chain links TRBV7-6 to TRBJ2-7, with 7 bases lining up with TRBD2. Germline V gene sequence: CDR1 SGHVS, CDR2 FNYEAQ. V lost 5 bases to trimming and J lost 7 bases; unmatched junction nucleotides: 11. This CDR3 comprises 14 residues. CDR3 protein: CASSPGAGEEEQYF. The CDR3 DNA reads TGTGCCAGCAGCCCCGGGGCGGGAGAAGAGGAGCAGTACTTC. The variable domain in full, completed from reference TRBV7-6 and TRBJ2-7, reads GAGVSQSPRYKVTKRGQDVALRCDPISGHVSLYWYRQALGQGPEFLTYFNYEAQQDKSGLPNDRFSAERPEGSISTLTIQRTEQRDSAMYRCASSPGAGEEEQYFGPGTRLTVT.

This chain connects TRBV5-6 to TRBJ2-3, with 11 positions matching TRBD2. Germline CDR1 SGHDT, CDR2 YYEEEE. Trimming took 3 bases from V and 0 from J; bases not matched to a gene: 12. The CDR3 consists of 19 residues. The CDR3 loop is CASSSRGLAVRSSTDTQYF. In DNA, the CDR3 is TGTGCCAGCAGCTCACGGGGACTAGCGGTGAGATCTAGCACAGATACGCAGTATTTT.

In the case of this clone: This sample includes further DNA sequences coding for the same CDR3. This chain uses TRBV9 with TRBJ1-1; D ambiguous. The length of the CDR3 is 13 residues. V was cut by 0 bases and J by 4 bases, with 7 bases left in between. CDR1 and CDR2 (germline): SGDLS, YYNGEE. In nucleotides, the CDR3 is TGTGCCAGCAGCGTAGGAGGGAGCACTGAAGCTTTCTTT. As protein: CASSVGGSTEAFF.

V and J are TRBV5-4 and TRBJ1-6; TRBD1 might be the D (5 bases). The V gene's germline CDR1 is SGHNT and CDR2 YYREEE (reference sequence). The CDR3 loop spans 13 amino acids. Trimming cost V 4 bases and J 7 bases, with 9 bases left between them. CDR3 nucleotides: TGTGCCAGCAGCACCGACAGAAATTCACCCCTCCACTTT. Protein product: CASSTDRNSPLHF.

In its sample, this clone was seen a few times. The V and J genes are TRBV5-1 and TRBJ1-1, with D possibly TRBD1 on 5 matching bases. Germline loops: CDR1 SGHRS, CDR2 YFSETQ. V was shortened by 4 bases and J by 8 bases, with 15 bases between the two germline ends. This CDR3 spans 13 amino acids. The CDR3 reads CASSGGDFIEAFF. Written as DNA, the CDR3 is TGCGCCAGCAGCGGGGGGGATTTTATCGAAGCTTTCTTT. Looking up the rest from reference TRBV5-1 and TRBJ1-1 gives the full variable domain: KAGVTQTPRYLIKTRGQQVTLSCSPISGHRSVSWYQQTPGQGLQFLFEYFSETQRNKGNFPGRFSGRQFSNSRSEMNVSTLELGDSALYLCASSGGDFIEAFFGQGTRLTVV.

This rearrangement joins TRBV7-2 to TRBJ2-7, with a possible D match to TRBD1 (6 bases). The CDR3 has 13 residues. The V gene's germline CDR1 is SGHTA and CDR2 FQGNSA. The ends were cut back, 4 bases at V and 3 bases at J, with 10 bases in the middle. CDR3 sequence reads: CASSWDIFYEQYF. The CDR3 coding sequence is TGTGCCAGCAGCTGGGACATCTTCTACGAGCAGTACTTC. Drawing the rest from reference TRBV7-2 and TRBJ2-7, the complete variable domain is GAGVSQSPSNKVTEKGKDVELRCDPISGHTALYWYRQSLGQGLEFLIYFQGNSAPDKSGLPSDRFSAERTGGSVSTLTIQRTQQEDSAVYLCASSWDIFYEQYFGPGTRLTVT.

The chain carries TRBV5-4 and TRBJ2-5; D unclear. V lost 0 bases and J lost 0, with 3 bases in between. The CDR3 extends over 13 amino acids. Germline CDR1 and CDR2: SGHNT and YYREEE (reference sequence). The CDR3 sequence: CASSLANQETQYF. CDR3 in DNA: TGTGCCAGCAGCTTGGCTAACCAAGAGACCCAGTACTTC.

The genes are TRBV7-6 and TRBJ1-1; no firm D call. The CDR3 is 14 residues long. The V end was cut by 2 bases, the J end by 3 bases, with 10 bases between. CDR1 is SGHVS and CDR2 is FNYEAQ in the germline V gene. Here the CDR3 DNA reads TGTGCCAGCAGCTTATACGGGGAGGACACTGAAGCTTTCTTT. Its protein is CASSLYGEDTEAFF.